The T cell receptor beta chain under discussion was sequenced for a study of blood T cell repertoires in COVID-19. Looking at the study overall: The United States, Italy and Spain provided the acute and convalescent COVID-19 samples. PBMCs, B-cell-depleted T cells, or T cells were the source of the cDNA or gDNA that made up the material.

Germline CDR1 and CDR2: SGHRS and YFSETQ. V was pared by 4 bases and J by 1 base, with 7 bases of the junction left unmatched. This CDR3 has 15 amino acids. Methods used by the authors: Counts of nucleated cells, estimated from reference gene primer amplification, were obtained. TCRdb keeps only in-frame clones here, not all; method: immunoSEQ multiplex PCR. V, J and clone size were drawn from that table, and D and trimming were deduced from the DNA. The sample carries some 200,000 clones, approximately 87% recorded once. Source material: peripheral blood. The chain uses TRBV5-1 and TRBJ1-1; 7 nucleotides line up with TRBD1. This TCR was sampled from a woman in her sixties or seventies with acute or convalescent COVID-19. This CDR3 reads CASSRGTAPNTEAFF. The CDR3, as DNA: TGCGCCAGCAGCAGGGGGACAGCCCCGAACACTGAAGCTTTCTTT.